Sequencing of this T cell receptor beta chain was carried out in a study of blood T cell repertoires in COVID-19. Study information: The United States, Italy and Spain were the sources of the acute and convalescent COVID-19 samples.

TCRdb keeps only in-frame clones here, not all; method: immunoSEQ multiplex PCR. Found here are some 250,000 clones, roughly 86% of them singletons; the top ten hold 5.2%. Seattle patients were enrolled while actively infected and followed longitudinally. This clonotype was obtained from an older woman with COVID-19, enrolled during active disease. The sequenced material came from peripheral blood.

Here the CDR3 reads CASRSGHLGYTF. CDR3 bases: TGTGCCAGCAGATCTGGACATCTGGGCTACACCTTC. This chain uses TRBV28 with TRBJ1-2, with D possibly TRBD1 on 5 matching bases. Looked up from germline, CDR1 is MDHEN and CDR2 is SYDVKM. The CDR3 extends over 12 amino acids. The V end lost 6 bases, the J end lost 8 bases, and 13 bases lay between the germline ends.